This T cell receptor (beta chain) comes out of a study of T cell responses to AZD1222 COVID-19 vaccine. CDR1 is GTSNPN and CDR2 is SVGIG in the germline V gene (reference sequence). The CDR3 loop spans 14 amino acids. V lost 1 base, J lost 10 bases, and 14 bases lay in between. TCRdb's table, derived via immunoSEQ multiplex PCR, lists solely in-frame clones and lacks some. The top ten hold over 2.5% of the sample, which has around 96,000 clones, about 88% seen once. The chain has TRBV30 and TRBJ1-6; D ambiguous. This clonotype originated in an adult in good health. The sample was peripheral blood, taken on day 0 of AZD1222 vaccination. For the CDR3, the DNA is TGTGCCTGGAGTGGGCCCGCCTTGGGCTCACCCCTCCACTTT. Protein product: CAWSGPALGSPLHF.